The sequence of this TCR beta chain was determined in a study of blood T cell repertoires in COVID-19. Study-wide background: COVID-19 samples, acute and convalescent, were from the United States, Italy and Spain. Sample material is recorded as cDNA or gDNA derived from T cells, B-cell-depleted T cells, or PBMCs.

Original data processing: Amplifying reference gene primers gave estimates of nucleated cell counts. Clones were sequenced by immunoSEQ multiplex PCR, and TCRdb holds only the in-frame ones, with some missing. The V and J calls and clone size come from that table; D and trimming were worked out from the DNA. The sample holds 130,000 to 150,000 clones, around 80% seen once. This clone was found a few times. Other DNA sequences in this sample translate to the same CDR3. Trimming removed 1 base from V and 4 bases from J, with 2 bases in between. From germline, CDR1 is SGHAT and CDR2 FQNNGV. This CDR3 has 11 residues.

What was sequenced was peripheral blood. The rearrangement uses TRBV11-2 and TRBJ2-7; D not certain. The receptor comes from a man aged 55 to 70 with acute or convalescent COVID-19. CDR3 nucleotides: TGTGCCAGCAGCTTAGCTTACGAGCAGTACTTC. Amino acid sequence: CASSLAYEQYF.